This TCR beta chain was captured by sequencing in a study of response to subunit inactivated influenza vaccine. Study conclusions and caveats: Each seasonal flu vaccination may recruit only limited new T cells, authors suggested.

Unmatched junction bases numbered 9, after V lost 6 bases and J lost 6 bases. The CDR3 spans 15 residues. Via MiXCR, TCRdb re-called the RT-PCR reads, giving one row per CDR3 protein. The table records about 800,000 distinct CDR3 sequences, less than 25% of them present only once. Only a few counts were recorded for this clonotype. Antigen specificity is unknown. The source was PBMCs from blood, collected around 5 days after vaccination. The chain has TRBV12-3 or TRBV12-4 and TRBJ1-4, with 8 bases fitting TRBD1. This receptor was taken from a man aged 50-59 years who received an inactivated influenza vaccine. Here the CDR3 DNA reads TGTGCCAGCAGCTCCGAAGCAGGGGGCTATGAAAAACTGTTTTTT. Translating it yields CASSSEAGGYEKLFF.